The present entry profiles one TCR beta chain with its context. Its antigen remains unidentified. 13 Jbeta primers and 60 Vbeta primers were used for the PCR. Sequencing used immunoSEQ multiplex PCR; TCRdb keeps in-frame clones, though not all of them. The table has 150,000 to 180,000 clones, approximately 80% seen once. The entry originates in a study of cytomegalovirus exposure and HLA in healthy donors. Whole-study results and caveats: Later analysis identified several of the most significant clusters that appeared linked to common viral pathogens. Follow-up analysis later connected one missense variant in DCLRE1C with trimming of TCR beta V- and J-genes.

The CDR3 is 16 residues long. Trimming removed 4 bases at V and 1 base at J, with 17 bases between. CDR1 and CDR2 from the germline V gene are KGHSH and LQKENI. This clonotype was obtained from a woman aged 40 to 50 in good health and CMV-seropositive. J is TRBJ2-7 and V is TRBV18; the D is unclear. Sequenced: PBMCs. The DNA of the CDR3 is TGTGCCAGCTCACAAGCCCAGGAACGGAATTCCTACGAGCAGTACTTC. Encoded protein: CASSQAQERNSYEQYF.